The present T cell receptor beta chain was sequenced within a study of blood T cell repertoires in COVID-19. Study information: Sites across the United States, Italy and Spain contributed samples from acute and convalescent COVID-19.

Germline values: CDR1 KGHDR, CDR2 SFDVKD. The CDR3 covers 16 residues. The V segment lost 3 bases and the J segment 8 bases; nucleotides outside the gene matches: 12. Everyone who took part was 18 to 89 years old, and they came from about two dozen US areas. Authors' processing steps: Reference gene primer amplification gave estimated nucleated cell counts. This table comes from immunoSEQ multiplex PCR, and its TCRdb copy is limited to in-frame clones, with some not included. That table supplies the V and J calls and clone size; D and trimming were determined from the DNA. The profile shows 150,000 to 250,000 clones, roughly 82% of them singletons.

Sequencing was performed on PBMCs or T cells enriched from blood (not recorded which). This TCR was recovered from a man aged 40-49 years who had recovered from COVID-19. The chain links TRBV24-1 to TRBJ1-2, with 9 bases fitting TRBD1. CDR3: CATSDGTTGGAGGYTF. The DNA of the CDR3 is TGTGCCACCAGTGATGGGACCACAGGGGGCGCAGGAGGCTACACCTTC.